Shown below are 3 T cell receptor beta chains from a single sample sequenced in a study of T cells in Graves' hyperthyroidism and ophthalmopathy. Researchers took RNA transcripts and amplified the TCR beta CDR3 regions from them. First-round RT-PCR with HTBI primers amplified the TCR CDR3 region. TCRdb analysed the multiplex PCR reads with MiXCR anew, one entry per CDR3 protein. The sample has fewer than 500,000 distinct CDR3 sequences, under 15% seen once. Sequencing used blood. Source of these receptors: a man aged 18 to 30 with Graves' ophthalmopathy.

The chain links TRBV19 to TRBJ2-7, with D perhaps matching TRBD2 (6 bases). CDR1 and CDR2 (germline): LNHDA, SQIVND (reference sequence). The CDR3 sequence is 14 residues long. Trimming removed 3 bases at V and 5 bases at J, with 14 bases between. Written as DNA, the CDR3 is TGTGCCAGTAGTATTGCGGGATCCTTGAACGAGCAGTACTTC. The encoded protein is CASSIAGSLNEQYF.

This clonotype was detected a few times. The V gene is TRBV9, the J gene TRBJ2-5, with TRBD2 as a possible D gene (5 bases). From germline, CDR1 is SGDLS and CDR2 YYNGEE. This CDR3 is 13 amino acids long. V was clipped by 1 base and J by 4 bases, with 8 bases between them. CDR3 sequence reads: CASSVLAGETQYF. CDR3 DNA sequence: TGTGCCAGCAGCGTACTAGCTGGAGAGACCCAGTACTTC.

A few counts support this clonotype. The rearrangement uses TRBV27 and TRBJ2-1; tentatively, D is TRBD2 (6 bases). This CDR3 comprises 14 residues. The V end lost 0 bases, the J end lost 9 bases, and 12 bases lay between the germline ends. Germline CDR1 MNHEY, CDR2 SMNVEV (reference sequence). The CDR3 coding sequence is TGTGCCAGCAGTTTATCGTTGGGAGCGGGTGAGCAGTTCTTC. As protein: CASSLSLGAGEQFF.